These 12 T cell receptor beta chains came from one sample sequenced in a study of T cell responses to AZD1222 COVID-19 vaccine. The method was immunoSEQ multiplex PCR; TCRdb's version includes in-frame clones alone and lacks a portion of them. This table has 190,000 or so clones, about nine tenths appearing once. The sample was peripheral blood, taken 28 days after the second AZD1222 dose. The receptors come from an adult who received the AZD1222 COVID-19 vaccine.

The chain employs TRBV7-2 and TRBJ2-1; 7 nucleotides agree with TRBD2. The V gene end was trimmed by 4 bases and the J gene end by 8 bases; junction bases not matched to a gene: 20. The CDR3 runs 18 residues. The germline CDR1 and CDR2 sequences are SGHTA and FQGNSA. This CDR3 reads CASSSPRNPGLVIYEQFF. The CDR3 bases are TGTGCCAGCAGCTCCCCTAGGAACCCCGGACTAGTAATCTATGAGCAGTTCTTC. Looking up the rest from reference TRBV7-2 and TRBJ2-1 gives the full variable domain: GAGVSQSPSNKVTEKGKDVELRCDPISGHTALYWYRQSLGQGLEFLIYFQGNSAPDKSGLPSDRFSAERTGGSVSTLTIQRTQQEDSAVYLCASSSPRNPGLVIYEQFFGPGTRLTVL.

The chain joins TRBV7-3 to TRBJ2-3; 9 positions match TRBD2. The CDR3 covers 15 residues. J was trimmed by 4 bases and V by 5 bases; bases with no gene match: 7. Germline CDR1 reads SGHTA; CDR2 reads FQGTGA. The CDR3 spells CASSPQRGAADTQYF. Here the CDR3 DNA reads TGTGCCAGCAGCCCCCAGCGGGGGGCTGCAGATACGCAGTATTTT.

The gene calls are TRBV6-6 and TRBJ1-5; 8 bases are a match to TRBD1. V dropped 5 bases and J dropped 0; count of bases not matched to a gene: 9. The CDR3 runs to 17 residues. Germline-derived CDR1 and CDR2 are MNHNY and SVGAGI (reference sequence). This chain's CDR3 is CASSPFGQGDSNQPQHF. CDR3 sequence (DNA): TGTGCCAGCAGTCCATTTGGACAGGGAGATAGCAATCAGCCCCAGCATTTT.

V gene TRBV10-3 combines with J gene TRBJ1-1; D gene uncertain. Trimming took off 3 bases at V and 6 bases at J, with 11 bases between the two ends. Germline V gene data show CDR1 as ENHRY and CDR2 as SYGVKD. The CDR3 totals 13 residues. Here the CDR3 DNA reads TGTGCCATCAGTGACAGAATGGACGCTGAAGCTTTCTTT. Residues: CAISDRMDAEAFF.

The chain carries TRBV4-3 and TRBJ1-1; possibly TRBD1 for D (5 bases). Germline V gene sequence: CDR1 LGHNA, CDR2 YSLEER. The germline V and J ends were trimmed by 3 bases and 3 bases, with 8 bases remaining between them. The CDR3 has 13 residues. CDR3 protein: CASSHGAHTEAFF. In DNA form, the CDR3 reads TGCGCCAGCAGCCACGGGGCGCACACTGAAGCTTTCTTT.

The rearrangement joins TRBV24-1 to TRBJ1-2, with 8 bases identical to TRBD1. The CDR3 totals 14 residues. With V trimmed by 4 bases and J by 8 bases, 8 bases remained unmatched. The germline V gene encodes CDR1 KGHDR and CDR2 SFDVKD. Here the CDR3 reads CATSERDRRSGYTF. In DNA form, the CDR3 reads TGTGCCACCAGTGAGCGGGACAGGCGGTCCGGCTACACCTTC.

The sample holds a few counts of this clone. The V call is TRBV28, the J call TRBJ2-5; D is possibly TRBD1 (6 bases). With 6 bases removed from V and 5 bases from J, the gap between germline ends came to 13 bases. The CDR3 runs 13 residues. Germline-derived CDR1 and CDR2 are MDHEN and SYDVKM. The CDR3 sequence is CASSKGGSETQYF. CDR3 coding DNA: TGTGCCAGCAGCAAAGGGGGTTCGGAGACCCAGTACTTC.

The V and J genes are TRBV30 and TRBJ2-7, with D perhaps TRBD2 (6 bases). CDR1 GTSNPN and CDR2 SVGIG come from the germline V gene (reference sequence). With 4 bases removed from V and 3 bases from J, the gap between germline ends came to 13 bases. CDR3 size: 13 residues. This CDR3 is CAWNSGTFYEQYF. The CDR3 DNA sequence: TGTGCCTGGAATAGCGGTACTTTCTACGAGCAGTACTTC.

The chain has TRBV6-5 and TRBJ1-5, with TRBD1 matching 7 bases. The germline V gene encodes CDR1 MNHEY and CDR2 SVGAGI. V lost 6 bases to trimming and J lost 7 bases; unmatched junction nucleotides: 12. The CDR3 sequence is 15 residues long. The CDR3 protein is CASSTRDRGVQPQHF. CDR3 sequence (DNA): TGTGCCAGCAGCACCCGGGACAGAGGGGTCCAGCCCCAGCATTTT.

The chain uses TRBV2 and TRBJ2-1; TRBD1 aligns across 8 bases. This CDR3 spans 12 amino acids. V gave up 4 bases and J gave up 7 bases; unmatched junction bases: 0. Germline assignment: CDR1 SNHLY and CDR2 FYNNEI. The CDR3 region has the DNA TGTGCCAGCAGTGGACAGGGGAATGAGCAGTTCTTC. It yields the protein CASSGQGNEQFF.

V and J are TRBV7-2 and TRBJ2-1; 7 nucleotides match TRBD2. Trimming took 4 bases from V and 8 from J; bases not matched to a gene: 8. The V gene's germline CDR1 is SGHTA and CDR2 FQGNSA. The CDR3 length is 14 residues. In DNA, the CDR3 is TGTGCCAGCAGCTCAGGACTAGGTTTCTATGAGCAGTTCTTC. The encoded protein is CASSSGLGFYEQFF. Full variable domain (missing parts from reference TRBV7-2 and TRBJ2-1): GAGVSQSPSNKVTEKGKDVELRCDPISGHTALYWYRQSLGQGLEFLIYFQGNSAPDKSGLPSDRFSAERTGGSVSTLTIQRTQQEDSAVYLCASSSGLGFYEQFFGPGTRLTVL.

The chain has TRBV24-1 and TRBJ2-7; D assignment may be TRBD1 or TRBD2 (5 bases each). Germline CDR1 and CDR2: KGHDR and SFDVKD. The CDR3 sequence is 13 residues long. V was shortened by 6 bases and J by 2 bases, with 10 bases between the two germline ends. CDR3 amino acids: CATSLGETYEQYF. The CDR3 bases are TGTGCCACCAGTCTGGGGGAGACCTACGAGCAGTACTTC.